This entry lists 26 T cell receptor beta chains sequenced from one sample in a study of T cell repertoires in cytomegalovirus infection. TCRdb processed the reads anew with MiXCR; each CDR3 protein has one entry. The table shows around 490,000 distinct CDR3 sequences, with around a quarter occurring only once. Sequenced sample: PBMCs. These receptors originate from a human donor in good health (CMV status not recorded). Some clones in this sample may be carry-over from other donors' samples.

This clonotype has ten or more counts. The rearrangement joins TRBV7-8 to TRBJ2-5; D is perhaps TRBD2 (6 bases). V was shortened by 0 bases and J by 5 bases, with 25 bases between the two germline ends. The CDR3 runs 19 residues. The germline CDR1 and CDR2 sequences are SGHVS and FQNEAQ. The CDR3 loop reads CASSLALSARRRGRETQYF. The CDR3 region has the DNA TGTGCCAGCAGCTTAGCACTTTCAGCGCGGAGGAGGGGAAGGGAGACCCAGTACTTC.

This clonotype was picked up a small number of times. The chain combines TRBV5-6 with TRBJ1-4, with D possibly being TRBD1 (5 bases). Trimming removed 3 bases at V and 3 bases at J, with 9 bases between. This CDR3 has 14 amino acids. Germline V gene sequence: CDR1 SGHDT, CDR2 YYEEEE. Here the CDR3 reads CASSSGWANEKLFF. CDR3 DNA: TGTGCCAGCAGCTCAGGGTGGGCTAATGAAAAACTGTTTTTT.

The gene calls are TRBV10-3 and TRBJ2-7; D is ambiguous. This CDR3 has 11 amino acids. Germline assignment: CDR1 ENHRY and CDR2 SYGVKD. V lost 6 bases and J 3 bases, leaving 6 bases between the germline ends. The CDR3 sequence: CAIRKGYEQYF. The CDR3 nucleotides read TGTGCCATCAGGAAAGGCTACGAGCAGTACTTC.

The chain links TRBV27 to TRBJ1-4; TRBD1 matches 8 bases. Germline V gives CDR1 MNHEY, CDR2 SMNVEV (reference sequence). The CDR3 covers 14 residues. J was trimmed by 7 bases and V by 2 bases; bases with no gene match: 3. As DNA, the CDR3 is TGTGCCAGCAGTTTACAGGGGGCCATTGAAAAACTGTTTTTT. It yields the protein CASSLQGAIEKLFF.

The chain couples TRBV29-1 to TRBJ2-3, with a tentative D call TRBD2 (6 bases). The germline CDR1 and CDR2 sequences are SQVTM and ANQGSEA. This CDR3 spans 13 amino acids. V was shortened by 1 base and J by 7 bases, with 12 bases between the two germline ends. The CDR3 sequence is CSVEAGEGHTQYF. DNA for the CDR3: TGCAGCGTTGAAGCGGGAGAGGGACATACGCAGTATTTT.

The chain has TRBV19 and TRBJ1-1; TRBD1 aligns across 7 bases. This CDR3 has 13 residues. From germline, CDR1 is LNHDA and CDR2 SQIVND (reference sequence). V shed 10 bases, J shed 3 bases, and the junction held 8 bases outside the gene matches. The CDR3 DNA reads as TGTGCCAATAACTGCAGGGGGTACACTGAAGCTTTCTTT. Protein: CANNCRGYTEAFF.

This clonotype occurred a few times. The V call is TRBV7-9, the J call TRBJ1-5, with 8 nucleotides matching TRBD1. This CDR3 has 18 amino acids. After removal of 2 bases from V and 3 bases from J, the junction contained 12 bases not matched to a gene. Germline-derived CDR1 and CDR2 are SEHNR and FQNEAQ (reference sequence). The CDR3 here is CASSLSLMDRDVNQPQHF. CDR3 bases: TGTGCCAGCAGCTTATCGTTGATGGACAGGGATGTCAATCAGCCCCAGCATTTT.

A word on this clonotype: The junction shows a germline mismatch at one end, possibly a read error. The chain employs TRBV7-4 and TRBJ2-1, with no clear D. The germline gives CDR1 SGHVT, CDR2 SQSDAQ. This CDR3 is built from 12 residues. The CDR3 loop is CASNLIGNEQFF. The CDR3 DNA follows: TGTGCCAGCAACTTAATCGGCAATGAGCAGTTCTTC.

The chain links TRBV5-6 to TRBJ2-1; maybe TRBD2 (5 bases). The V gene lost 0 bases and the J gene lost 9 bases, with 16 bases spanning the gap. This CDR3 comprises 15 residues. Germline CDR1 is SGHDT and CDR2 is YYEEEE. CDR3: CASSLALPTRSEQFF. For the CDR3, the DNA is TGTGCCAGCAGCTTGGCCCTTCCCACTAGGAGTGAGCAGTTCTTC.

The chain couples TRBV6-5 to TRBJ1-1, with unresolved D. V shed 0 bases and J shed 0 bases, with 8 bases lying between them. The CDR3 has 15 amino acids. Germline CDR1 MNHEY, CDR2 SVGAGI. The DNA of the CDR3 is TGTGCCAGCAGTTACTCCGTTAACATGAACACTGAAGCTTTCTTT. Protein: CASSYSVNMNTEAFF.

The V call is TRBV12-3 or TRBV12-4, the J call TRBJ1-1, with D unresolved. This CDR3 has 13 residues. V was trimmed by 4 bases and J by 3 bases, leaving 9 bases between them. The CDR3, as DNA: TGTGCCAGCAGTTCCAGGCTTTACACTGAAGCTTTCTTT. The encoded protein is CASSSRLYTEAFF.

The rearrangement links TRBV9 to TRBJ2-7, with TRBD2 matching 8 bases. The CDR3 extends over 18 amino acids. The germline V gene has CDR1 SGDLS and CDR2 YYNGEE. V lost 4 bases and J lost 1; bases outside the gene matches: 16. CDR3 sequence: CASSLGAGGSGGSYEQYF. The CDR3, as DNA: TGTGCCAGCAGCTTAGGGGCGGGAGGAAGCGGCGGGTCCTACGAGCAGTACTTC.

This clonotype occurred many times. V usage is TRBV7-6 and J usage is TRBJ2-7; D is tentatively TRBD1 or TRBD2 (6 bases each). CDR3 length equals 15 residues. Trimming stripped 1 base from V and 6 bases from J, with 16 bases between. Germline loops: CDR1 SGHVS, CDR2 FNYEAQ. The CDR3 sequence: CASSLGGAGRGEQYF. The CDR3 DNA follows: TGTGCCAGCAGCTTAGGGGGGGCAGGGCGCGGCGAGCAGTACTTC.

This clonotype was picked up many times. V is TRBV4-2 and J is TRBJ2-7, with D maybe TRBD1 (5 bases). Germline V CDR1 and CDR2: LGHNA, YNFKEQ. The CDR3 runs 16 residues. Trimming took off 1 base at V and 2 bases at J, with 15 bases between the two ends. CDR3 sequence (DNA): TGTGCCAGCAGCCAAGTACCAAGGGGCCGCACCTACGAGCAGTACTTC. It translates to CASSQVPRGRTYEQYF.

The chain is built from TRBV18 and TRBJ1-2; tentatively, D is TRBD1 (6 bases). V gave up 4 bases and J gave up 7 bases, with 10 bases separating them. The CDR3 loop spans 12 amino acids. Germline CDR1 and CDR2: KGHSH and LQKENI. CDR3 sequence: CASSLGHGGYTF. CDR3 in DNA: TGTGCCAGCTCACTGGGACATGGTGGCTACACCTTC.

This clonotype was picked up many times. This chain joins TRBV7-2 and TRBJ1-2; D unclear. This CDR3 has 12 amino acids. Trimming took off 1 base at V and 3 bases at J, with 3 bases between the two ends. Germline V gene lookup returns CDR1 SGHTA and CDR2 FQGNSA. The CDR3 region is CASSLVHYGYTF. For the CDR3, the DNA is TGTGCCAGCAGCTTAGTACACTATGGCTACACCTTC.

This chain connects TRBV4-1 to TRBJ2-1; TRBD1 aligns across 7 bases. Losses at the gene ends were 0 bases for V and 4 bases for J; bases not matched to a gene: 3. The CDR3 sequence is 15 residues long. The germline CDR1 and CDR2 sequences are MGHRA and YSYEKL. This chain's CDR3 is CASSQEWDRYNEQFF. In nucleotides, the CDR3 is TGCGCCAGCAGCCAAGAATGGGACAGATACAATGAGCAGTTCTTC.

The V gene is TRBV7-6, the J gene TRBJ1-4; 7 bases are a match to TRBD1. V lost 6 bases, J lost 0 bases, and 10 bases stayed unmatched. The CDR3 runs 17 residues. The germline V gene encodes CDR1 SGHVS and CDR2 FNYEAQ. Here the CDR3 DNA reads TGTGCCAGCAGTAGGAACAGGGGAGTCACAACTAATGAAAAACTGTTTTTT. Amino acid sequence: CASSRNRGVTTNEKLFF.

This clonotype appeared once. The gene calls are TRBV29-1 and TRBJ1-1; no reliable D call. The CDR3 loop spans 13 amino acids. Deletions cut 0 bases from V and 2 bases from J, with 7 bases between. The germline V gene has CDR1 SQVTM and CDR2 ANQGSEA. The CDR3: CSVEETGNTEAFF. The CDR3 DNA reads as TGCAGCGTTGAAGAGACGGGAAACACTGAAGCTTTCTTT.

J is TRBJ1-1 and V is TRBV6-8; 8 nucleotides line up with TRBD1. The CDR3 length is 11 residues. The germline gives CDR1 MNHGY, CDR2 SAAAGT. V lost 4 bases to trimming and J lost 10 bases; unmatched junction nucleotides: 2. The chain's CDR3 is CASSFGQGAFF. In DNA, the CDR3 is TGTGCCAGCAGTTTCGGACAGGGAGCTTTCTTT.

In this sample, this clonotype turned up a few times. The chain carries TRBV15 and TRBJ2-1; no definite D call. The germline V gene encodes CDR1 LNHNV and CDR2 YYDKDF (reference sequence). This CDR3 is 14 amino acids long. The V and J ends lost 1 base and 4 bases respectively, with 8 bases between them. This CDR3 is CATSRVIDYNEQFF. CDR3 DNA: TGTGCCACCAGCAGAGTTATCGATTACAATGAGCAGTTCTTC. Looking up the rest from reference TRBV15 and TRBJ2-1 gives the full variable domain: DAMVIQNPRYQVTQFGKPVTLSCSQTLNHNVMYWYQQKSSQAPKLLFHYYDKDFNNEADTPDNFQSRRPNTSFCFLDIRSPGLGDTAMYLCATSRVIDYNEQFFGPGTRLTVL.

The rearrangement links TRBV10-2 to TRBJ2-2; TRBD1 might be the D (6 bases). The germline V gene encodes CDR1 WSHSY and CDR2 SAAADI. The CDR3 contains 15 residues. V was pared by 4 bases and J by 4 bases, with 13 bases between. CDR3 protein: CASSGQGLGTGELFF. The DNA of the CDR3 is TGCGCCAGCAGTGGTCAGGGGCTGGGCACCGGGGAGCTGTTTTTT.

This chain joins TRBV20-1 and TRBJ2-1, with no clear D. The V end was cut by 0 bases, the J end by 9 bases, with 0 bases between. This CDR3 is built from 9 residues. CDR1 is DFQATT, CDR2 SNEGSKA, per germline (reference sequence). This CDR3 reads CSARDEQFF. The CDR3 DNA sequence: TGCAGTGCTAGAGATGAGCAGTTCTTC.

This clonotype was recorded a few times. J is TRBJ1-5 and V is TRBV7-3; D unresolved. CDR3 length: 16 amino acids. V dropped 3 bases and J dropped 2 bases, with 14 bases sitting between them. Germline V gives CDR1 SGHTA, CDR2 FQGTGA. CDR3 sequence: CASSFQTRPGNQPQHF. Written as DNA, the CDR3 is TGTGCCAGCAGCTTCCAGACCCGGCCGGGCAATCAGCCCCAGCATTTT.

The table lists this clonotype with a few counts. The V gene is TRBV11-2, the J gene TRBJ2-3; D call uncertain. Trimming took off 0 bases at V and 5 bases at J, with 12 bases between the two ends. CDR1 and CDR2 from the germline V gene are SGHAT and FQNNGV. The CDR3 contains 15 residues. The CDR3 loop is CASSLDLVSQDTQYF. CDR3 coding DNA: TGTGCCAGCAGCTTAGACCTCGTTAGCCAAGATACGCAGTATTTT.

This rearrangement joins TRBV18 to TRBJ2-7; weak D call: TRBD2 (5 bases). Trimming removed 10 bases at V and 3 bases at J, with 13 bases between. This CDR3 is 12 amino acids long. The germline CDR1 and CDR2 sequences are KGHSH and LQKENI. CDR3 nucleotide sequence: TGTGCCACCCGGGATGTAATCTACGAGCAGTACTTC. It specifies CATRDVIYEQYF.